Sequencing of this TCR beta chain was carried out in a study of vaccination and CD4 T cells after COVID-19. Study background: Convalescents were six males and four females, two of them Hispanic. Sampling that followed vaccination took place a median roughly 69 days after dose two, within a range of 14 to 241.

Treatment meaning: approximately 9-day PBMC culture with coronavirus spike peptide pools or control peptides (ViraFEST assay). Germline V gene lookup returns CDR1 SGHRS and CDR2 YFSETQ. V lost 2 bases, J lost 0 bases, and 5 bases stayed unmatched. CDR3 length equals 16 residues. The assay that was used to sequence DNA from cultured CD4+ T cells was the Oncomine TCR Beta short-read assay. TCRdb independently ran MiXCR on the PCR reads; one entry per CDR3 protein. The sample shows approximately 21,000 distinct CDR3 sequences, approximately 56% of them seen only once. Comment on this clonotype: Its specificity is not known.

The receptor was isolated from a human donor who had recovered from COVID-19. The chain uses TRBV5-1 and TRBJ1-1, with 9 bases aligning to TRBD1. The sequencing here drew on CD4+ T cells from blood, cultured in vitro, taken after SARS-CoV-2 vaccination. CDR3 loop: CASSLGTGTMNTEAFF. The CDR3, as DNA: TGCGCCAGCAGCTTAGGGACAGGGACGATGAACACTGAAGCTTTCTTT.